A single sample is the source of the 14 T cell receptor beta chains below, sequenced in a study of T-cell reconstitution after alpha-beta-depleted transplantation in children. A TCRbeta library incorporating unique molecular identifiers was prepared. TCRdb redid the calling of the PCR reads with MiXCR, one entry per CDR3 protein. The sample has over 200,000 distinct CDR3 sequences; roughly 10% are singletons. Material: PBMCs, obtained before TCRalphabeta/CD19-depleted stem cell transplant. The receptors here all came from a child less than two years old with acute myeloid leukemia, due to receive a stem cell transplant.

Many counts were recorded for this clonotype. J is TRBJ1-5 and V is TRBV27; TRBD1 might be the D (6 bases). The CDR3 contains 13 residues. Germline V CDR1 and CDR2: MNHEY, SMNVEV (reference sequence). V was cut by 10 bases and J by 6 bases, with 16 bases left in between. CDR3: CATGSGGFQPQHF. The CDR3 DNA sequence: TGTGCCACCGGCTCGGGGGGCTTTCAGCCCCAGCATTTT.

This clonotype was recorded many times. The gene calls are TRBV6-1 and TRBJ1-6; TRBD1 aligns across 7 bases. V lost 6 bases, J lost 2 bases, and 4 bases stayed unmatched. This CDR3 spans 15 amino acids. Germline values: CDR1 MNHNS, CDR2 SASEGT. The CDR3 region has the DNA TGTGCCAGCAGAAGGGGGCTAACCTATAATTCACCCCTCCACTTT. This sequence encodes CASRRGLTYNSPLHF.

In its sample, this clonotype was seen many times. V gene TRBV19 combines with J gene TRBJ2-2; tentative D call: TRBD1 (5 bases). The CDR3 has 13 residues. Germline values: CDR1 LNHDA, CDR2 SQIVND (reference sequence). Trimming cost V 6 bases and J 0 bases, with 5 bases left between them. This CDR3 reads CASRDTNTGELFF. CDR3 nucleotide sequence: TGTGCCAGTAGGGACACGAACACCGGGGAGCTGTTTTTT.

This clonotype was detected ten times or more. The chain joins TRBV15 to TRBJ2-7, with D perhaps matching TRBD2 (5 bases). CDR3 size: 15 residues. Between the trimmed V and J ends, which lost 0 bases and 5 bases, there was a span of 14 bases. Germline CDR1 LNHNV, CDR2 YYDKDF (reference sequence). CDR3 sequence reads: CATSRDILYGNEQYF. As DNA, the CDR3 is TGTGCCACCAGCAGAGATATTTTATACGGGAACGAGCAGTACTTC.

With respect to this clonotype: A much more abundant neighbour one base away suggests this may be a read error. The chain recombines TRBV7-9 with TRBJ1-2; D uncertain. V dropped 5 bases and J dropped 8 bases, with 15 bases sitting between them. Germline CDR1 SEHNR, CDR2 FQNEAQ (reference sequence). The CDR3 sequence is 13 residues long. CDR3 DNA: TGTGCCAGCAGCCCAATGAGGCATGGCGGCTACACCTTC. It is translated as CASSPMRHGGYTF.

Only a few counts were recorded for this clonotype. V usage is TRBV28 and J usage is TRBJ2-7, with unresolved D. This CDR3 spans 10 amino acids. Germline lookup yields CDR1 MDHEN and CDR2 SYDVKM. With 5 bases removed from V and 7 bases from J, the gap between germline ends came to 6 bases. For the CDR3, the DNA is TGTGCCAGCAGTGGGTGGGAGCAGTACTTC. It encodes CASSGWEQYF. Drawing the rest from reference TRBV28 and TRBJ2-7, the complete variable domain is DVKVTQSSRYLVKRTGEKVFLECVQDMDHENMFWYRQDPGLGLRLIYFSYDVKMKEKGDIPEGYSVSREKKERFSLILESASTNQTSMYLCASSGWEQYFGPGTRLTVT.

This clonotype was counted many times. The chain recombines TRBV5-1 with TRBJ2-1; 7 nucleotides line up with TRBD2. The CDR3 loop spans 14 amino acids. In germline, CDR1 is SGHRS, CDR2 YFSETQ. Trimming at V came to 3 bases and at J to 6 bases, leaving 6 bases not matched to a gene. In DNA form, the CDR3 reads TGCGCCAGCAGCTACGGACTAGACAGCAATGAGCAGTTCTTC. Translated: CASSYGLDSNEQFF.

Remarks on this clonotype: Given a much more abundant clone one base away, this may be a read error. The gene calls are TRBV29-1 and TRBJ2-1; TRBD2 matches at 14 bases. This CDR3 region has 17 residues. Germline V gives CDR1 SQVTM, CDR2 ANQGSEA. This chain's CDR3 is CSVGGLAGAVSYHEQFF. CDR3 bases: TGCAGCGTTGGGGGACTAGCGGGAGCGGTTTCCTACCATGAGCAGTTCTTC.

This clonotype has a count of ten or more. CDR3 loop: CSAPQGGGANTEAFF. Here the CDR3 DNA reads TGCAGTGCTCCCCAAGGCGGGGGGGCAAACACTGAAGCTTTCTTT. V is TRBV20-1 and J is TRBJ1-1; maybe TRBD1 (6 bases). The CDR3 length is 15 residues. Trimming cost V 5 bases and J 2 bases, with 18 bases left between them. CDR1 and CDR2 (germline): DFQATT, SNEGSKA (reference sequence).

This clonotype was found many times. V gene TRBV6-1 combines with J gene TRBJ2-7; weak D call: TRBD2 (5 bases). This CDR3 has 15 residues. With 3 bases removed from V and 6 bases from J, the gap between germline ends came to 18 bases. Looked up from germline, CDR1 is MNHNS and CDR2 is SASEGT. DNA for the CDR3: TGTGCCAGCAGTGATTTAATAGCTTATCGGGGCGAGCAGTACTTC. Translation: CASSDLIAYRGEQYF.

Comments on this clonotype: This may come from a read error, since a much larger clone is one base off. In nucleotides, the CDR3 is TGCAGCGTTGCGGGGACCGGATACTCTGGAAACACCTTATATTTT. Its protein is CSVAGTGYSGNTLYF. The chain employs TRBV29-1 and TRBJ1-3, with D perhaps matching TRBD1 (5 bases). The germline CDR1 and CDR2 sequences are SQVTM and ANQGSEA. The CDR3 runs 15 residues.

This clonotype was counted many times. This rearrangement joins TRBV20-1 to TRBJ2-3, with D perhaps TRBD2 (6 bases). Germline V gene lookup returns CDR1 DFQATT and CDR2 SNEGSKA (reference sequence). Trimming took 0 bases from V and 2 from J, leaving 12 bases between them. The CDR3 covers 15 residues. CDR3 bases: TGCAGTGCTAGAGAAACCGGGAGCGCCACAGATACGCAGTATTTT. Its protein product is CSARETGSATDTQYF.

This clonotype was detected many times. CDR3 sequence reads: CASSRGSVDEQFF. The DNA of the CDR3 is TGTGCCAGCAGTCGCGGGAGCGTCGATGAGCAGTTCTTC. V is TRBV6-6 and J is TRBJ2-1, with TRBD2 identical over 7 bases. This CDR3 has 13 residues. J lost 8 bases, V lost 5 bases, and 6 bases had no gene match. In germline, CDR1 is MNHNY, CDR2 SVGAGI (reference sequence).

This clonotype was counted a few times. The rearrangement uses TRBV20-1 and TRBJ2-3; 7 bases map to TRBD2. After removal of 4 bases from V and 1 base from J, the junction contained 11 bases not matched to a gene. The CDR3 length is 16 residues. Per the germline V gene, CDR1 is DFQATT and CDR2 is SNEGSKA (reference sequence). The CDR3 DNA reads TGCAGTGCTACCGCGGCTCTGGCGGGGGGCACAGATACGCAGTATTTT. Protein: CSATAALAGGTDTQYF.